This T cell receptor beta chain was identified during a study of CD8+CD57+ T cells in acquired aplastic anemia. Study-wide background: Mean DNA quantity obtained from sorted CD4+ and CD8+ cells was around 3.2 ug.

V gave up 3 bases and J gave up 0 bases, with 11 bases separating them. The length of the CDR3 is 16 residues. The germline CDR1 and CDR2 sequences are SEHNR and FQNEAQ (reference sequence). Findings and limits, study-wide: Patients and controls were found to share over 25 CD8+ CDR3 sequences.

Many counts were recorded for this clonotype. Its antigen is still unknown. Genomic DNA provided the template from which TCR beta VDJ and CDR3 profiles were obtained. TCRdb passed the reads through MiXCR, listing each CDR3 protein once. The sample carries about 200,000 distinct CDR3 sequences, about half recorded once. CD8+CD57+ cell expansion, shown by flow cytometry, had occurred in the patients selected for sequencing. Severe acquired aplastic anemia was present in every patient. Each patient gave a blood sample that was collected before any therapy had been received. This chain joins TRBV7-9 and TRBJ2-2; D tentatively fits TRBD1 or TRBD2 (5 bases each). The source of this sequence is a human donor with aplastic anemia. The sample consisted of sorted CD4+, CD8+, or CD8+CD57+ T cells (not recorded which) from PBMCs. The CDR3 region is CASSFSRGTNTGELFF. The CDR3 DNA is TGTGCCAGCAGCTTTTCGAGGGGAACGAACACCGGGGAGCTGTTTTTT.